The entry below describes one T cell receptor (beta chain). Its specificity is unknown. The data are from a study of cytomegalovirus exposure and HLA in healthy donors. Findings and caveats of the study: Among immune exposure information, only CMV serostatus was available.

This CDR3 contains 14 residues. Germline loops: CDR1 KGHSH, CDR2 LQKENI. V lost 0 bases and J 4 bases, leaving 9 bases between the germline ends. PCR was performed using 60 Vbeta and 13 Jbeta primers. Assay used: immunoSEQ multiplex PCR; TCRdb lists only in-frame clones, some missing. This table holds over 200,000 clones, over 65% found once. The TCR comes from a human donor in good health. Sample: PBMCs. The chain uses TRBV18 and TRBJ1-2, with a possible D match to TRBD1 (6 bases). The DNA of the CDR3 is TGTGCCAGCTCACCACCGGGGGCAGTCTATGGCTACACCTTC. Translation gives CASSPPGAVYGYTF.